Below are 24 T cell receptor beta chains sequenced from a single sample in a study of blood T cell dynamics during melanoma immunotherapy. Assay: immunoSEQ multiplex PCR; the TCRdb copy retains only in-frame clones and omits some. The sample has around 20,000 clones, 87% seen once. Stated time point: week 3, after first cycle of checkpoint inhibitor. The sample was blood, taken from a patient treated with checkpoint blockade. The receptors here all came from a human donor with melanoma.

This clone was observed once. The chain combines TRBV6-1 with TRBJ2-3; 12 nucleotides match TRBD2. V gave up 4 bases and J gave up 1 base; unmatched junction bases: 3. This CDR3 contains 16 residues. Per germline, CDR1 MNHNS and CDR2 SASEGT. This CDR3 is CASSVRLAGGTDTQYF. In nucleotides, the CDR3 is TGTGCCAGCAGTGTGCGACTAGCGGGGGGCACAGATACGCAGTATTTT.

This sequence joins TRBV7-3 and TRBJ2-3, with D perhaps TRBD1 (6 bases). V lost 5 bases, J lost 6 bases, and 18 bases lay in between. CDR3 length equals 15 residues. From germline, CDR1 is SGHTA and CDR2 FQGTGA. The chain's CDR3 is CASSLRGGATDTQYF. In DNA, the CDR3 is TGTGCCAGCAGCCTCCGAGGGGGTGCTACGGATACGCAGTATTTT.

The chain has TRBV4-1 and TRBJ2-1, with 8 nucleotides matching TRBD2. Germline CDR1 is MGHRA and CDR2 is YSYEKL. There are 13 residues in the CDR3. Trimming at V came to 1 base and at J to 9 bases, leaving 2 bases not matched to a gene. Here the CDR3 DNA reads TGCGCCAGCAGCCAAGTCGGGGGGGCTGAGCAGTTCTTC. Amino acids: CASSQVGGAEQFF.

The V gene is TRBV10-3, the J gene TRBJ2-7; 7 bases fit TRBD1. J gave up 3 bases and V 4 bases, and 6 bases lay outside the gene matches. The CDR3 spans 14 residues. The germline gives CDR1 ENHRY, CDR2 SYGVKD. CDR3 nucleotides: TGTGCCATCAGTGGGCGACAGGGCCTCTACGAGCAGTACTTC. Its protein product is CAISGRQGLYEQYF.

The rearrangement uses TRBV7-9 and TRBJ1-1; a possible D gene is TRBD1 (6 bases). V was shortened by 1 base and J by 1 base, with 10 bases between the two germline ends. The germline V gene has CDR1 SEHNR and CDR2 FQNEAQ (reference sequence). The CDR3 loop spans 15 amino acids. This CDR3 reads CASSLVRGANTEAFF. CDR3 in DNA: TGTGCCAGCAGCTTAGTTCGGGGGGCGAACACTGAAGCTTTCTTT.

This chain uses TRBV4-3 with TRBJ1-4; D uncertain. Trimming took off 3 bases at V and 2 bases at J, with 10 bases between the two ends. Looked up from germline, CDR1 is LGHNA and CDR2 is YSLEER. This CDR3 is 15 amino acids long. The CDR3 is CASSHHMATNEKLFF. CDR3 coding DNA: TGCGCCAGCAGCCATCATATGGCGACTAATGAAAAACTGTTTTTT.

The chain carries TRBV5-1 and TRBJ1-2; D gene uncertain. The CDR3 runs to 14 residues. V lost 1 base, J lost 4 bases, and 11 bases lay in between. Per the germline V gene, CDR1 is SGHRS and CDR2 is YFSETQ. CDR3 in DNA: TGCGCCAGCAGCTTGATGGCAGATGTCTATGGCTACACCTTC. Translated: CASSLMADVYGYTF.

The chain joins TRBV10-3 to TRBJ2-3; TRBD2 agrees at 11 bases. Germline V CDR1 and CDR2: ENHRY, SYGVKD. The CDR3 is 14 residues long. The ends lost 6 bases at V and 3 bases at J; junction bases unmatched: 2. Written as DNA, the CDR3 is TGTGCCATCAGGGGGACTAGCGGAACAGATACGCAGTATTTT. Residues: CAIRGTSGTDTQYF.

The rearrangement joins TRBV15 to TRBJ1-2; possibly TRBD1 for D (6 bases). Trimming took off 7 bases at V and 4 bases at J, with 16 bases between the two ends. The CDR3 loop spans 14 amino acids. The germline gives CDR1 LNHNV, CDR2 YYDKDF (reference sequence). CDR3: CATMAVRGPYGYTF. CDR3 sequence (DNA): TGTGCCACCATGGCTGTCAGGGGTCCCTATGGCTACACCTTC.

CDR3 region: CSVWTGANEKLFF. In nucleotides, the CDR3 is TGCAGCGTCTGGACAGGGGCTAATGAAAAACTGTTTTTT. The chain carries TRBV29-1 and TRBJ1-4; 9 nucleotides match TRBD1. Per the germline V gene, CDR1 is SQVTM and CDR2 is ANQGSEA. V dropped 6 bases and J dropped 3; count of bases not matched to a gene: 2. This CDR3 region has 13 residues.

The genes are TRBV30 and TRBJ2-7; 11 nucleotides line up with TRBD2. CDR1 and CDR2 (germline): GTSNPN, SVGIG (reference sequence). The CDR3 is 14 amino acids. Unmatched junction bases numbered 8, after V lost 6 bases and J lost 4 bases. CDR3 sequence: CACTSGRMAYEQYF. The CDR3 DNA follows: TGTGCCTGCACTAGCGGGAGAATGGCGTACGAGCAGTACTTC.

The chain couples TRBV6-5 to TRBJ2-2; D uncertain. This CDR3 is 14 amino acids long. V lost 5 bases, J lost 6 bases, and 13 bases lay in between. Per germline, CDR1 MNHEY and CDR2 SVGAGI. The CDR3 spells CASSADRPAGELFF. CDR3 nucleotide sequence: TGTGCCAGCAGTGCGGACCGACCTGCCGGGGAGCTGTTTTTT.

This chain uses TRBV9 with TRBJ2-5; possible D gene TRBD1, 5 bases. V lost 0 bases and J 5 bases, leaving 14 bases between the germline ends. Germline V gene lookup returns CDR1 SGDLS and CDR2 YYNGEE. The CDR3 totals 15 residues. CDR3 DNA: TGTGCCAGCAGCGTAGGGGCCAGGGCAGGGGAGACCCAGTACTTC. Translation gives CASSVGARAGETQYF.

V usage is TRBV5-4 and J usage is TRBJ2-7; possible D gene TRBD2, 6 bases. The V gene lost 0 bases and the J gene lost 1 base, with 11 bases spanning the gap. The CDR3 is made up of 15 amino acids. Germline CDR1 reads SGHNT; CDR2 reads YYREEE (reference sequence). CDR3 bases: TGTGCCAGCAGCTTGGGGATTCGGGAGTCCTACGAGCAGTACTTC. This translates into CASSLGIRESYEQYF.

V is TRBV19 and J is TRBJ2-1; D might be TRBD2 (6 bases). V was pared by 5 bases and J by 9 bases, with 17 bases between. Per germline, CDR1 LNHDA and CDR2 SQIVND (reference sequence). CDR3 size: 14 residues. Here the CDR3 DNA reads TGTGCCAGTAGTTCGGGAGCCGGCCCGACTGAGCAGTTCTTC. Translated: CASSSGAGPTEQFF. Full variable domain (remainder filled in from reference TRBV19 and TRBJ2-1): DGGITQSPKYLFRKEGQNVTLSCEQNLNHDAMYWYRQDPGQGLRLIYYSQIVNDFQKGDIAEGYSVSREKKESFPLTVTSAQKNPTAFYLCASSSGAGPTEQFFGPGTRLTVL.

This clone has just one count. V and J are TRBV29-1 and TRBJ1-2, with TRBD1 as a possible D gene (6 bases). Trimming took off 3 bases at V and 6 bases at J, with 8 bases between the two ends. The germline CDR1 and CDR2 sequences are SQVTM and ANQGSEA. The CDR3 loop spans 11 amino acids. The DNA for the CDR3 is TGCAGCGTTGATCGACAGGATGGCTACACCTTC. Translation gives CSVDRQDGYTF.

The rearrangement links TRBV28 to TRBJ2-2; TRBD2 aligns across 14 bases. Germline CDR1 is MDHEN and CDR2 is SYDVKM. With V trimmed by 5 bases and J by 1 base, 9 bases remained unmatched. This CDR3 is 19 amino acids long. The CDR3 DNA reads TGTGCCAGCAGTCATCCGGGACTAGCGGGAGTGCAGAACACCGGGGAGCTGTTTTTT. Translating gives CASSHPGLAGVQNTGELFF.

The CDR3 spells CASSESIPVSLGNEQFF. The CDR3 DNA is TGCGCCAGCAGTGAGTCGATTCCGGTGAGCCTGGGTAATGAGCAGTTCTTC. The chain recombines TRBV10-2 with TRBJ2-1; D is uncertain. Trimming removed 0 bases at V and 7 bases at J, with 19 bases between. Germline V gene data show CDR1 as WSHSY and CDR2 as SAAADI. This CDR3 has 17 amino acids.

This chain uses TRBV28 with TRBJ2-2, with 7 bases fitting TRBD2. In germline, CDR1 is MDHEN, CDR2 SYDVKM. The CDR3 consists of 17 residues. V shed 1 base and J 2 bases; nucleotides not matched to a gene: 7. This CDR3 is CASSLLPGGLNTGELFF. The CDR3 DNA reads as TGTGCCAGCAGTTTATTACCGGGAGGCCTAAACACCGGGGAGCTGTTTTTT.

The DNA for the CDR3 is TGTGCCAGCAGCGTAGATATTGCGGGATCTGGGACAGATACGCAGTATTTT. Protein sequence: CASSVDIAGSGTDTQYF. The rearrangement uses TRBV9 and TRBJ2-3; weak D call: TRBD2 (6 bases). Germline assignment: CDR1 SGDLS and CDR2 YYNGEE. This CDR3 comprises 17 residues. The ends were cut back, 0 bases at V and 3 bases at J, with 17 bases in the middle.

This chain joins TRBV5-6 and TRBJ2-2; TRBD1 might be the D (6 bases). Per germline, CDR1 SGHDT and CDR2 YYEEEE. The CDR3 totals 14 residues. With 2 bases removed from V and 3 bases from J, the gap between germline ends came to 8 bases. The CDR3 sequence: CASSLQGHTGELFF. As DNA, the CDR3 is TGTGCCAGCAGCTTACAGGGACACACCGGGGAGCTGTTTTTT.

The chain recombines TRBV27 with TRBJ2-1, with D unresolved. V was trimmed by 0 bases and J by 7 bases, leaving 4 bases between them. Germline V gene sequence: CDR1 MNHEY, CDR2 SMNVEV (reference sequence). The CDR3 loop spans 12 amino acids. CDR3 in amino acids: CASSLSKNEQFF. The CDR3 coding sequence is TGTGCCAGCAGTTTATCGAAGAATGAGCAGTTCTTC.

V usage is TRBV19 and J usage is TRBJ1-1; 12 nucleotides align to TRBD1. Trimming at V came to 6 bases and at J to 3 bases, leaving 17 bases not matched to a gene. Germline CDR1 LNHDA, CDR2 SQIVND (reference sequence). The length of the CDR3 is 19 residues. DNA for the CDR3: TGTGCCAGTAGAAAGGGACAGGGGGCGCTTTACCAATTAGACACTGAAGCTTTCTTT. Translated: CASRKGQGALYQLDTEAFF.

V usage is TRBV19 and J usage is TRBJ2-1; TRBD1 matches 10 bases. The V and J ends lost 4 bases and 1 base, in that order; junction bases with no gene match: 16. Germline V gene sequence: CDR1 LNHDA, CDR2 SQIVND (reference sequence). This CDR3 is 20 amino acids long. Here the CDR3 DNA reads TGTGCCAGTAGTACCTTACCCGGGACAGGGGTTTTACCATCCTACAATGAGCAGTTCTTC. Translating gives CASSTLPGTGVLPSYNEQFF.